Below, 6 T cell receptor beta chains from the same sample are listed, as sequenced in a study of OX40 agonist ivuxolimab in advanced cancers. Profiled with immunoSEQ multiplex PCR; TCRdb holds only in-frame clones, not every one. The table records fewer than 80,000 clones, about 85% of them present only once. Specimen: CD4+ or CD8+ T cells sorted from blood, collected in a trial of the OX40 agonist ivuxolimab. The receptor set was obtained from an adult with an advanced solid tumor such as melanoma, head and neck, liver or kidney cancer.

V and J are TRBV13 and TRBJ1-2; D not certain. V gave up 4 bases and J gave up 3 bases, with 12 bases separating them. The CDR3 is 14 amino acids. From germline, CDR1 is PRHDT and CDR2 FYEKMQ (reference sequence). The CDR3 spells CASSSRRSYYGYTF. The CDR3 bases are TGTGCCAGCAGCTCTCGACGGTCTTACTATGGCTACACCTTC.

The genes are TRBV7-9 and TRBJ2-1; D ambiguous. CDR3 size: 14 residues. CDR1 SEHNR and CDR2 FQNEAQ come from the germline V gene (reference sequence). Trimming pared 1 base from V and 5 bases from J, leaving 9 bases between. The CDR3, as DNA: TGTGCCAGCAGCTTAGGGACCATCGACAATGAGCAGTTCTTC. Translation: CASSLGTIDNEQFF.

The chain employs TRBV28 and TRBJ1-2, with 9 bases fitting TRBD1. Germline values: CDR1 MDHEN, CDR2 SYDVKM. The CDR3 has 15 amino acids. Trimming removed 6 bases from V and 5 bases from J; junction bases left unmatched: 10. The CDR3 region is CASRRTGGSGYGYTF. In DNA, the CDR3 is TGTGCCAGCAGAAGAACAGGGGGCTCGGGGTATGGCTACACCTTC.

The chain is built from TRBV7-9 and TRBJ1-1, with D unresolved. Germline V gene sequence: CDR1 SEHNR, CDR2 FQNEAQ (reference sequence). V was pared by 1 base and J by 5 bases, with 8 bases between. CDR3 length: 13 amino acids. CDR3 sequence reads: CASSLGVTTEAFF. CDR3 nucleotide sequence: TGTGCCAGCAGCTTAGGGGTCACGACTGAAGCTTTCTTT.

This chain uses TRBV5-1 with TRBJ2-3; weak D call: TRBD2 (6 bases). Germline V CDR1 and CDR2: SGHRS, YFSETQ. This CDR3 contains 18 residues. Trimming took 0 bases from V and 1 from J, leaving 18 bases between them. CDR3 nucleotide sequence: TGCGCCAGCAGCTTGGGGACTACAGCACAGCTGGGCACAGATACGCAGTATTTT. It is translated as CASSLGTTAQLGTDTQYF.

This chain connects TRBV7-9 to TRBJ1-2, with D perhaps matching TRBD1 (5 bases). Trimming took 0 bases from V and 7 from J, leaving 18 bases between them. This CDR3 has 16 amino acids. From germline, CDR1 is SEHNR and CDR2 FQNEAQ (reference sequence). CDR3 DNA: TGTGCCAGCAGCTTAGCTCTCCTTGGTCAGGGAGTTGGCTACACCTTC. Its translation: CASSLALLGQGVGYTF.